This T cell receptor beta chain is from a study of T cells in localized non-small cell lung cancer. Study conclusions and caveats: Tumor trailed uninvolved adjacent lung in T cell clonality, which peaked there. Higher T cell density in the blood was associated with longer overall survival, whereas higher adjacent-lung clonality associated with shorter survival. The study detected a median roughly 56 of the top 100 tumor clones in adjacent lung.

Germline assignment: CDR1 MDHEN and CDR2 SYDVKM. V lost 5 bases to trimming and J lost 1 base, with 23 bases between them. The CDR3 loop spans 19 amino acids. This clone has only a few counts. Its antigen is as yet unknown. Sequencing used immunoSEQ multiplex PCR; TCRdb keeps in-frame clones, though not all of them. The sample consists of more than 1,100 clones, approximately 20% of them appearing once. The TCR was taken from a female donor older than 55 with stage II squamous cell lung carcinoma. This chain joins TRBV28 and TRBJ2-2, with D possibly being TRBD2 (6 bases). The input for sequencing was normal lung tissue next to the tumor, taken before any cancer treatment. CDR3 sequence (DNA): TGTGCCAGCAGTCCCCGGAGGGTGGGAGCGGGCCAGAACACCGGGGAGCTGTTTTTT. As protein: CASSPRRVGAGQNTGELFF.